The 25 T cell receptor beta chains given below trace back to one sample, sequenced in a study of T cell changes during pregnancy in multiple sclerosis. The table came from immunoSEQ multiplex PCR; TCRdb's copy has only in-frame clones and leaves some out. The sample holds some 60,000 clones, roughly nine tenths seen once. The sequenced sample was peripheral blood, obtained in the first trimester of pregnancy. All receptors come from a female donor in good health, enrolled as a control in a pregnancy study.

The gene calls are TRBV21-1 and TRBJ2-5; the DNA was not compared with TRBD1, the D call given in the table. TRBV21-1 is tagged as a pseudogene. This CDR3 has 14 residues. The CDR3 region is CASSNWTGQETQYF. As DNA, the CDR3 is TGTGCCAGCAGCAACTGGACAGGGCAAGAGACCCAGTACTTC.

The CDR3 sequence: CAWSVERGRIHGYTF. CDR3 DNA: TGTGCCTGGAGTGTGGAAAGAGGCCGGATTCACGGCTACACCTTC. This chain joins TRBV30 and TRBJ1-2; D is undetermined. V was cut by 0 bases and J by 8 bases, with 19 bases left in between. This CDR3 region has 15 residues. Germline V gene sequence: CDR1 GTSNPN, CDR2 SVGIG (reference sequence).

The chain carries TRBV5-6 and TRBJ2-7; the match to TRBD1 covers 11 bases. This CDR3 spans 15 amino acids. The J segment lost 7 bases and the V segment lost 3 bases, leaving 9 bases of the junction unmatched. Germline CDR1 is SGHDT and CDR2 is YYEEEE. The CDR3 DNA follows: TGTGCCAGCAGCTACCTCGGACAGGGGGCATATGAGCAGTACTTC. Its protein product is CASSYLGQGAYEQYF.

The V gene is TRBV6-5, the J gene TRBJ2-7; D is perhaps TRBD2 (6 bases). Germline assignment: CDR1 MNHEY and CDR2 SVGAGI. This CDR3 has 13 residues. Trimming cost V 6 bases and J 3 bases, with 12 bases left between them. CDR3 DNA: TGTGCCAGCAGCCGCCGGGGGAGCTACGAGCAGTACTTC. It translates to CASSRRGSYEQYF.

This chain links TRBV21-1 with TRBJ2-1; the table's D gene call, TRBD2, was not cross checked with the DNA. TRBV21-1 is labeled a pseudogene. CDR3 length: 16 amino acids. CDR3 loop: CASSKVNPGGFNEQFF. In DNA, the CDR3 is TGTGCCAGCAGCAAAGTAAACCCGGGAGGGTTCAATGAGCAGTTCTTC.

The CDR3 DNA sequence: TGTGCCAGCAGCACACCGTATCTGGCCTACAATGAGCAGTTCTTC. Protein product: CASSTPYLAYNEQFF. The chain employs TRBV27 and TRBJ2-1; D is unclear. Germline V gene sequence: CDR1 MNHEY, CDR2 SMNVEV (reference sequence). The CDR3 is made up of 15 amino acids. V was trimmed by 6 bases and J by 2 bases, leaving 14 bases between them.

In its sample, this clone was seen once. This chain connects TRBV5-5 to TRBJ2-2; TRBD1 matches at 11 bases. Germline trimming cut 0 bases from V and 4 bases from J; bases unmatched to any gene: 2. The V gene's germline CDR1 is SGHKS and CDR2 YYEKEE (reference sequence). The CDR3 length is 16 residues. The CDR3 region has the DNA TGTGCCAGCAGCTTGGGCGGGACAGGGGGCACCGGGGAGCTGTTTTTT. Protein sequence: CASSLGGTGGTGELFF.

This clone is a singleton in its sample. The chain couples TRBV5-1 to TRBJ2-5; 10 bases map to TRBD2. The end of the DNA fits TRBJ2-7 better, so the J call may be wrong. This CDR3 is built from 16 residues. Germline V CDR1 and CDR2: SGHRS, YFSETQ. The CDR3 region is CASSGNLAGETYEQYF. As DNA, the CDR3 is TGCGCCAGCAGTGGGAACCTAGCGGGAGAGACCTACGAGCAGTACTTC.

On this clone: Germline and junction disagree at one end, which may indicate a read error. Distinct nucleotide sequences in the sample also encode this CDR3. The rearrangement joins TRBV4-1 to TRBJ1-5; D is perhaps TRBD1 (6 bases). The germline V gene has CDR1 MGHRA and CDR2 YSYEKL. The CDR3 length is 15 residues. In DNA form, the CDR3 reads TGCGCCAGCAGCCGACTACAGGGCCCTAATCAGCCCCAGCACTTT. It encodes CASSRLQGPNQPQHF.

This clone has just one count. The rearrangement uses TRBV2 and TRBJ1-2; TRBD1 agrees at 10 bases. The ends lost 6 bases at V and 0 bases at J; junction bases unmatched: 7. The V gene's germline CDR1 is SNHLY and CDR2 FYNNEI. The CDR3 is 16 residues long. Here the CDR3 reads CASRPGQGLANYGYTF. CDR3 DNA: TGTGCCAGCAGGCCGGGACAGGGGTTAGCTAACTATGGCTACACCTTC.

The rearrangement links TRBV7-9 to TRBJ1-3, with D perhaps TRBD1 (5 bases). Trimming cost V 1 base and J 2 bases, with 15 bases left between them. Germline V gene data show CDR1 as SEHNR and CDR2 as FQNEAQ (reference sequence). The CDR3 sequence is 17 residues long. In DNA form, the CDR3 reads TGTGCCAGCAGCTTAGGGGGAGCCCGGGGGACTGGAAACACCATATATTTT. Translated: CASSLGGARGTGNTIYF.

The chain recombines TRBV28 with TRBJ1-1; TRBD1 agrees at 8 bases. Trimming took 2 bases from V and 1 from J; bases not matched to a gene: 6. This CDR3 comprises 16 residues. Per the germline V gene, CDR1 is MDHEN and CDR2 is SYDVKM. Here the CDR3 DNA reads TGTGCCAGCAGTTTAGCTTCCGGGACAGGGAACACTGAAGCTTTCTTT. Translating gives CASSLASGTGNTEAFF.

The chain joins TRBV27 to TRBJ2-7; D is uncertain. Trimming stripped 8 bases from V and 5 bases from J, with 13 bases between. Germline V gene data show CDR1 as MNHEY and CDR2 as SMNVEV (reference sequence). This CDR3 region has 12 residues. The CDR3 DNA reads as TGTGCCAGCGGATCCAGGCCCCACGAGCAGTACTTC. Its protein is CASGSRPHEQYF.

The V call is TRBV27, the J call TRBJ2-7, with TRBD1 as a possible D gene (6 bases). CDR3 size: 13 residues. Germline V gene sequence: CDR1 MNHEY, CDR2 SMNVEV (reference sequence). V lost 4 bases and J 2 bases, leaving 9 bases between the germline ends. CDR3 DNA sequence: TGTGCCAGCAGTTACAGGGTTACCTACGAGCAGTACTTC. Its translation is CASSYRVTYEQYF.

The J gene is TRBJ1-3, the V gene TRBV7-6; TRBD1 aligns across 11 bases. V was pared by 5 bases and J by 2 bases, with 5 bases of the junction left unmatched. From germline, CDR1 is SGHVS and CDR2 FNYEAQ. The CDR3 totals 16 residues. Here the CDR3 DNA reads TGTGCCAGCAGCCCCGGACAGGGGGCAACTGGAAACACCATATATTTT. It translates to CASSPGQGATGNTIYF.

The V gene is TRBV7-2, the J gene TRBJ2-1, with TRBD2 identical over 7 bases. CDR3 length equals 15 residues. After removal of 3 bases from V and 7 bases from J, the junction contained 9 bases not matched to a gene. Germline values: CDR1 SGHTA, CDR2 FQGNSA. The CDR3 sequence: CASSFGGSLVNEQFF. In DNA, the CDR3 is TGTGCCAGCAGCTTTGGCGGGAGTCTGGTTAATGAGCAGTTCTTC.

The CDR3 sequence is CASTRPIGASDTEAFF. For the CDR3, the DNA is TGTGCCAGCACCCGACCCATAGGGGCAAGTGACACTGAAGCTTTCTTT. This chain joins TRBV28 and TRBJ1-1; possibly TRBD1 for D (5 bases). CDR1 is MDHEN and CDR2 is SYDVKM in the germline V gene. V was shortened by 7 bases and J by 3 bases, with 21 bases between the two germline ends. The CDR3 is made up of 16 amino acids. Full variable domain (outside the CDR3, taken from reference TRBV28 and TRBJ1-1): DVKVTQSSRYLVKRTGEKVFLECVQDMDHENMFWYRQDPGLGLRLIYFSYDVKMKEKGDIPEGYSVSREKKERFSLILESASTNQTSMYLCASTRPIGASDTEAFFGQGTRLTVV.

V gene TRBV4-3 combines with J gene TRBJ1-2; TRBD1 matches 10 bases. The CDR3 spans 15 residues. V shed 1 base and J 4 bases; nucleotides not matched to a gene: 3. Germline V gene data show CDR1 as LGHNA and CDR2 as YSLEER. In DNA, the CDR3 is TGCGCCAGCAGCCAAGGACAGGGGGCGTTCTATGGCTACACCTTC. Amino acid sequence: CASSQGQGAFYGYTF.

This rearrangement joins TRBV30 to TRBJ1-5, with a weak D call TRBD1 (6 bases). The germline CDR1 and CDR2 sequences are GTSNPN and SVGIG (reference sequence). The CDR3 runs 16 residues. The V and J ends lost 1 base and 5 bases respectively, with 18 bases between them. CDR3 sequence: CAWSAGQGRRDQPQHF. The CDR3 DNA follows: TGTGCCTGGAGTGCGGGCCAGGGGCGTCGAGATCAGCCCCAGCATTTT.

This chain joins TRBV7-2 and TRBJ2-3; possible D gene TRBD1, 6 bases. The CDR3 runs 15 residues. The germline V gene encodes CDR1 SGHTA and CDR2 FQGNSA. V was trimmed by 5 bases and J by 0 bases, leaving 12 bases between them. The CDR3 region is CASSLRGTSTDTQYF. The CDR3 DNA reads as TGTGCCAGCAGCCTCAGGGGCACTAGCACAGATACGCAGTATTTT.

The rearrangement joins TRBV11-2 to TRBJ2-1; 8 bases agree with TRBD2. The junction had 8 bases not matched to a gene; V was cut back by 5 bases and J by 2 bases. The CDR3 is 16 amino acids. In germline, CDR1 is SGHAT, CDR2 FQNNGV. CDR3 sequence reads: CASSLGTRKAYNEQFF. In DNA, the CDR3 is TGTGCCAGCAGCCTCGGGACTAGGAAGGCCTACAATGAGCAGTTCTTC.

This sequence joins TRBV25-1 and TRBJ1-2, with TRBD1 matching 8 bases. This CDR3 has 13 residues. Per the germline V gene, CDR1 is MGHDK and CDR2 is SYGVNS. V lost 5 bases and J lost 8; bases outside the gene matches: 7. The CDR3 here is CASSSAGGLGYTF. Written as DNA, the CDR3 is TGTGCCAGCAGTAGCGCAGGGGGCTTGGGCTACACCTTC.

J is TRBJ2-2 and V is TRBV4-2; 10 bases map to TRBD2. CDR3 length: 16 residues. Germline loops: CDR1 LGHNA, CDR2 YNFKEQ. V shed 4 bases and J 7 bases; nucleotides not matched to a gene: 9. Here the CDR3 DNA reads TGTGCCAGCAGCCTGCATCCTAGCGGGAGCTTCGGGGAGCTGTTTTTT. This codes for CASSLHPSGSFGELFF.

This clone was seen once. The V call is TRBV11-2, the J call TRBJ1-3; no definite D call. Germline V gene sequence: CDR1 SGHAT, CDR2 FQNNGV. The CDR3 contains 19 residues. V lost 5 bases and J lost 1, with 24 bases in between. CDR3 residues: CASSPRGPGSSPSGNTIYF. The CDR3 DNA sequence: TGTGCCAGCAGCCCTAGAGGTCCCGGTTCTTCTCCGTCTGGAAACACCATATATTTT.

V gene TRBV5-4 combines with J gene TRBJ1-4; D uncertain. V shed 4 bases and J shed 7 bases, with 11 bases lying between them. The CDR3 has 13 residues. From germline, CDR1 is SGHNT and CDR2 YYREEE (reference sequence). As DNA, the CDR3 is TGTGCCAGCAGCGAGGAGGGTACTGAAAAACTGTTTTTT. Translating it yields CASSEEGTEKLFF.